This T cell receptor beta chain was identified during a study of cytomegalovirus exposure and HLA in healthy donors (dated by TCRdb to 2016 to 2017). Study-wide context: An earlier analysis of 587 of the donors reported around 280 Gb of sequence data and roughly 120 million unique TCR beta sequences obtained from about 200 million T cells. Roughly five DR-DQ haplotypes were handled as single units for association and clustering, since linkage in the cohort was strong. Among the roughly 380 genotyped donors, approximately 77% belonged to the genetic ancestry cluster associated with self-reported Caucasian donors. All discovery cohort repertoires had been generated using a single sequencing platform. Among almost 400 genotyped donors of the cohort, an average of 235,054 unique TCR beta nucleotide sequences were sequenced per donor, roughly 18% of them non-productive. A later analysis re-analyzed previously published TCR beta repertoires from 500 to 700 donors and added high-resolution HLA genotyping to study TCR occurrence patterns. Rather than drawing on any new phenotypic data, the later analysis identified candidate immune exposures from TCR beta sequences and the way those sequences occurred across donors. An early release that covered some 640 HLA-typed donors contained approximately 290 gigabases of sequencing data and 65 million to 100 million unique TCR sequences. The T cell repertoires of around 670 subjects were profiled by immunosequencing and related to cytomegalovirus serostatus. Class I and class II HLA loci were covered by the typing at four-digit resolution. In an earlier analysis of 587 of the donors, high-throughput TCR beta sequencing was used to judge whether each TCR beta V gene segment behaved as functional or pseudogenic. To predict cytomegalovirus infection status, the study combined high-throughput TCR immunosequencing, statistical association of individual TCRs with disease status, and machine learning. Typing coverage differed by locus: A, B, C, DRB1 and DQB1 were typed in about 620-640 donors, DQA1 in roughly 500, DPA1 in 600 to 610, and DPB1 in 472. A separate validation cohort of roughly 120 different subjects was used in addition to the roughly 700-subject first cohort. Donor age, sex, ethnicity and CMV serostatus were compiled alongside the repertoire data. Genome-wide SNP genotypes for about 65% of the 666 donors were used in a later genetic analysis, which treated that subset as a discovery cohort. The study aimed to test whether cataloging public T cell receptors could reveal signatures of past pathogen exposure.

In total, 500 to 700 healthy bone marrow donors made up the cohort. All cohort members were sampled while nominally healthy, although unrecorded immune exposures were likely present. The donor was CMV seronegative and belonged to the group of approximately 320 seronegative cohort members. A peripheral blood sample was collected from each donor, and TCR beta sequencing was performed on peripheral blood mononuclear cells. Genomic DNA was extracted from the blood cell samples with the Qiagen DNeasy Blood Extraction Kit. Library creation used the immunoSEQ multiplex PCR assay. A mixture of 60 forward primers for TCR Vbeta segments and 13 reverse primers for TCR Jbeta segments was used in the multiplex PCR. The CDR3 region of rearranged TCR beta genes was amplified from genomic DNA with a multiplex PCR assay. The amplified TCR beta libraries were sequenced on the Illumina HiSeq System as 87-base-pair reads. The original pipeline was this. Across the 670 or so repertoires, a later analysis counted roughly 77 million unique TCR beta chains, roughly 11 million of which were shared by at least two donors. Raw reads were error-corrected and collapsed into unique sequences by a nearest-neighbor algorithm in which closely related sequences were merged to remove PCR and sequencing errors. CDR3 sequences were aligned to IMGT reference sequences to assign V, D and J gene segments. For a sequence to be retained, a match of at least six nucleotides to both a V gene segment and a J gene segment was required. Rearrangements were called productive when the CDR3 lacked stop codons and stayed in frame with V and J; all others were non-productive. CDR3 was defined by IMGT convention, running from the second conserved V-encoded cysteine to the conserved J-encoded phenylalanine. The earlier analysis of 587 of the donors excluded sequences that lacked an unambiguous match to a single V gene segment. In an earlier analysis of more than 500 of the donors, a V segment was called functional when productive rearrangements were above 56.7%, and segregating when the standard deviation between donors exceeded 5%. A statistical classification framework was built for diagnosing cytomegalovirus status from the catalog of TCR beta chain sequences. In a later analysis, V and J genes were assigned by comparing TCR nucleotide sequences against IMGT/GENE-DB human TR gene sequences. The TCRdist pipeline was used in a later analysis to assign CDR3 sequences and most-parsimonious VDJ recombination scenarios. In a later analysis, each TCR beta chain was defined by its CDR3 amino acid sequence together with its V-gene family, and reads without a unique V-gene family were excluded. A later analysis removed several hundred highly shared, low-generation-probability nucleotide sequences to deal with suspected cross-contamination and a sequencing artifact. In a later analysis, a clonal expansion index was calculated for each public chain from normalized within-repertoire ranks of inferred template counts. Generation probabilities in a later analysis came from a VDJ recombination model fitted to out-of-frame rearrangements, and those results were checked against IGoR. Hypergeometric tests were used in a later analysis to score TCR-TCR, TCR-HLA and TCR-CMV co-occurrence, with a repertoire-size bias correction applied to the TCR pairs. False discovery rates were estimated in a later analysis by permuting HLA or CMV assignments 20 times. In a later analysis, co-occurring TCRs were grouped using DBSCAN, and TCRdist sequence similarity was added for clustering within HLA-allele-positive subsets. Repertoires with fewer than 30,000 or more than 120,000 public chains were left out of co-occurrence clustering, as were a few repertoires with anomalous nucleotide sharing. This is the immuneACCESS table as TCRdb keeps it, with only in-frame sequences that have V and J called. A part of the clones is gone; compared with another copy, unresolved V genes explain less than half, and the rest is unexplained. V and J calls and clone size are those listed in that table; D and trimming were worked out from the DNA. The table held for this sample gives under 150,000 clones. The leading ten clones occupy approximately 2.5% of the sample.

General findings and caveats noted by the study authors: Most CMV-associated TCR beta chains appeared to be HLA-restricted in a later analysis, and the HLA associations seemed to be driven largely by CMV exposure. A further reported finding was that TCR beta sequences accurately predicted the HLA-A and HLA-B alleles for most subjects in the first cohort. In a later analysis, TCR association rates were found to vary across HLA loci, with the most associated TCRs seen for DRB1 alleles and the fewest for HLA-C alleles. Compared with equally common non-associated chains, HLA-associated TCR beta chains in a later analysis were more clonally expanded and had lower generation probabilities. Across donors, most TCR sequences were observed very rarely, whereas some public TCRs were present in many individuals. According to a later genetic analysis, donors in an Asian-associated ancestry cluster had fewer N-insertions in productive TCRs than the approximately 670-donor mean. Correlated functional status among segregating V segments might reflect linkage disequilibrium, but an unknown experimental factor could not be ruled out. Specific HLA alleles were associated with some 15,000 TCR beta sequences at a false discovery rate of 0.05 in a later analysis. Presence/absence analyses assumed roughly uniform sequencing depth across donors, an assumption that may not hold. The cohort was sequenced for TCR beta chains only, and without alpha or paired-chain data the features that could be detected were limited. Assigning TCR associations to individual alleles was difficult when HLA alleles, especially DR and DQ, strongly co-occurred. Seventeen rarely observed V segments, including chromosome 9 orphons, were excluded from the earlier analysis of several hundred of the donors because counts were too low. An association between a missense DCLRE1C variant and V-gene and J-gene trimming of TCR beta chains was found in a later genetic analysis and replicated in an independent cohort. HLA typing was unavailable for some donors at each locus, so association tests used only the typed subset. Cytomegalovirus status was reported to be diagnosed by the classifier with high specificity and sensitivity in both the original and validation cohorts. The study gave a list of under 200 TCR beta chains associated with cytomegalovirus. In an earlier analysis of roughly 500 of the donors, most TCR beta V segments appeared in productive rearrangements about 90% or about 30% of the time, broadly matching IMGT annotations. A few of the identified cytomegalovirus-associated TCR beta chains were confirmed in vitro to be specific for cytomegalovirus antigens. A cluster of highly shared sequence variants was judged likely to represent a technical artifact of the sequencing pipeline. The authors suggested that the approach could potentially be generalized to other disease states and immunological phenotypes. For the cohort, immune exposure information was limited to CMV serostatus. According to a later analysis, parvovirus B19, influenza, CMV and Epstein-Barr virus appeared linked to several top co-occurrence clusters.

Of note for this clone: Its antigen is unknown.

The receptor was derived from a man aged 40-55 years in good health and CMV-seronegative. Sequencing was done on a sample of PBMCs.

The DNA sequence follows: TGTGCCAGCAGACCCTTGGGGGGGAGATACGAGCAGTACTTC. Its translation reads: CASRPLGGRYEQYF. The chain is made from TRBV27 and TRBJ2-7, with 7 junctional bases fitting TRBD2. The V end gives up 6 bases and the J end 4 bases, leaving 9 bases in the junction not matched to a gene. From the germline V gene (reference sequence), CDR1 is MNHEY and CDR2 is SMNVEV. Inclusive of the bounding cysteine and phenylalanine, the CDR3 is 14 residues long. The CDR3 DNA has 42 bases and is translated from base 1.